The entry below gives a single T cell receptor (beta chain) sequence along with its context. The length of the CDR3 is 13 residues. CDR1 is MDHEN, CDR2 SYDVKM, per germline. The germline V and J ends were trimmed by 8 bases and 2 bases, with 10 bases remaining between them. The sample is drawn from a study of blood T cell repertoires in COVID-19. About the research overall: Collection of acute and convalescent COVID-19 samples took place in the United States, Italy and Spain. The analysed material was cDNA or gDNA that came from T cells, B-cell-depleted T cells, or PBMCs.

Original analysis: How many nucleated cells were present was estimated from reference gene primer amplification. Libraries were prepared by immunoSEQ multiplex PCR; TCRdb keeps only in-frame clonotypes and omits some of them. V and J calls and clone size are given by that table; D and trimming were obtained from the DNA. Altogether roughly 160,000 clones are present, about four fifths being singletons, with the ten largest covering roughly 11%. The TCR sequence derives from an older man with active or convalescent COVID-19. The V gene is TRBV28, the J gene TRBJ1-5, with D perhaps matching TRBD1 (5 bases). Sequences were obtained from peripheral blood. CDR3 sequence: CASGGLGNQPQHF. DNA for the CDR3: TGTGCCAGCGGGGGGTTGGGCAATCAGCCCCAGCATTTT.